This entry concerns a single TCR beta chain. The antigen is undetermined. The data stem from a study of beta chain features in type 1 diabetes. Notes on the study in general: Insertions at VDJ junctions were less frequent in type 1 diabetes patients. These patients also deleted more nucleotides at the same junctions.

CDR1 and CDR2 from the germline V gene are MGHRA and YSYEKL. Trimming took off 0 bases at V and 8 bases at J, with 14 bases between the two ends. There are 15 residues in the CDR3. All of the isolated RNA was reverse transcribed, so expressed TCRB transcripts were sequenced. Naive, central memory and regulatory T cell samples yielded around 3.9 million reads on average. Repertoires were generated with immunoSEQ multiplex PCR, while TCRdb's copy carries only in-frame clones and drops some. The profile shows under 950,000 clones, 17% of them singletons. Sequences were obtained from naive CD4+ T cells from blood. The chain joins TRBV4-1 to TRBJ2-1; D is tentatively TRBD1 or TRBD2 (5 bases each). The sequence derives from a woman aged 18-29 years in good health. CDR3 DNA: TGCGCCAGCAGCCAAGATATGGGGGATGGGGATGAGCAGTTCTTC. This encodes CASSQDMGDGDEQFF.